A single sample gave rise to the 18 T cell receptor beta chains below, sequenced in a study of T cell responses to AZD1222 COVID-19 vaccine. Clones were read by immunoSEQ multiplex PCR, and TCRdb kept only the in-frame ones, dropping some. In the table there are around 150,000 clones, over 90% of which are singletons. The input for sequencing was peripheral blood, taken on day 0 of AZD1222 vaccination. Receptors were obtained from an adult in good health.

J is TRBJ2-5 and V is TRBV7-8; D is undetermined. V shed 3 bases and J shed 3 bases, with 2 bases lying between them. The germline V gene encodes CDR1 SGHVS and CDR2 FQNEAQ. The CDR3 loop spans 11 amino acids. As DNA, the CDR3 is TGTGCCAGCAGCTTCAAAGAGACCCAGTACTTC. Translated, it gives CASSFKETQYF. Complete variable domain (other parts from reference TRBV7-8 and TRBJ2-5): GAGVSQSPRYKVAKRGQDVALRCDPISGHVSLFWYQQALGQGPEFLTYFQNEAQLDKSGLPSDRFFAERPEGSVSTLKIQRTQQEDSAVYLCASSFKETQYFGPGTRLLVL.

The chain recombines TRBV29-1 with TRBJ2-1, with D tentatively TRBD1 (6 bases). The CDR3 extends over 14 amino acids. With 4 bases removed from V and 5 bases from J, the gap between germline ends came to 15 bases. Germline V gives CDR1 SQVTM, CDR2 ANQGSEA. The CDR3 spells CSVVGAETDNEQFF. In DNA, the CDR3 is TGCAGCGTTGTGGGGGCGGAGACCGACAATGAGCAGTTCTTC.

This chain uses TRBV30 with TRBJ2-3; D is unclear. This CDR3 comprises 14 residues. Trimming stripped 0 bases from V and 2 bases from J, with 9 bases between. Germline-derived CDR1 and CDR2 are GTSNPN and SVGIG (reference sequence). CDR3 bases: TGTGCCTGGAGTGTACTGCGAATCACAGATACGCAGTATTTT. This codes for CAWSVLRITDTQYF.

The J gene is TRBJ1-5, the V gene TRBV21-1; the table's D call, TRBD1, has no DNA check behind it. TRBV21-1 is a documented pseudogene. The CDR3 loop spans 16 amino acids. The chain's CDR3 is CASFVGGIDQSEPQHF. CDR3 sequence (DNA): TGTGCCAGCTTTGTAGGGGGTATCGATCAATCGGAGCCCCAGCATTTT.

The chain links TRBV5-4 to TRBJ1-2; 7 bases are shared with TRBD1. The CDR3 runs 16 residues. Losses at the gene ends were 4 bases for V and 3 bases for J; bases not matched to a gene: 12. Germline V gene lookup returns CDR1 SGHNT and CDR2 YYREEE (reference sequence). Written as DNA, the CDR3 is TGTGCCAGCAGCCAAACTAACAGGGGTCCCTACTATGGCTACACCTTC. It codes for CASSQTNRGPYYGYTF.

V usage is TRBV19 and J usage is TRBJ2-3; D is unclear. V was pared by 5 bases and J by 1 base, with 10 bases between. This CDR3 is 14 amino acids long. Germline V CDR1 and CDR2: LNHDA, SQIVND (reference sequence). The CDR3 sequence is CASSPRQGTDTQYF. DNA for the CDR3: TGTGCCAGTAGTCCCCGTCAGGGCACAGATACGCAGTATTTT.

This clone has only one observation. V is TRBV12-3 or TRBV12-4 and J is TRBJ1-1; tentatively, D is TRBD1 (5 bases). CDR3 length equals 11 residues. V was clipped by 8 bases and J by 5 bases, with 9 bases between them. The CDR3 DNA is TGTGCCAGCGGGGGGAGAACTGAAGCTTTCTTT. Amino acids: CASGGRTEAFF.

V and J are TRBV4-3 and TRBJ1-5; no definite D call. This CDR3 is 16 amino acids long. Germline CDR1 reads LGHNA; CDR2 reads YSLEER. Trimming cost V 0 bases and J 1 base, with 10 bases left between them. The CDR3 nucleotides read TGCGCCAGCAGCCAAGATGCCCTAAGGAGCAATCAGCCCCAGCATTTT. Translated: CASSQDALRSNQPQHF.

CDR3 DNA: TGTGCCAGTAGTGGGCACACCTATTCACCCCTCCACTTT. It specifies CASSGHTYSPLHF. This chain uses TRBV19 with TRBJ1-6; the D is unclear. Germline V CDR1 and CDR2: LNHDA, SQIVND (reference sequence). This CDR3 is 13 amino acids long. V gave up 5 bases and J gave up 8 bases, with 10 bases separating them.

This chain joins TRBV28 and TRBJ1-2; D possibly corresponds to TRBD1 (6 bases). Germline CDR1 and CDR2: MDHEN and SYDVKM. The CDR3 is 13 residues long. The germline V and J ends were trimmed by 6 bases and 8 bases, with 16 bases remaining between them. In DNA, the CDR3 is TGTGCCAGCAGCCCCGGGGGCAGAGGGGGCTACACCTTC. It translates to CASSPGGRGGYTF.

This clone appeared a single time. The chain links TRBV29-1 to TRBJ2-2; 7 bases align to TRBD1. The CDR3 length is 14 residues. Germline CDR1 SQVTM, CDR2 ANQGSEA. V dropped 3 bases and J dropped 1; count of bases not matched to a gene: 2. The CDR3 DNA sequence: TGCAGCGTTGATGGGGACAGGAACACCGGGGAGCTGTTTTTT. The encoded protein is CSVDGDRNTGELFF.

The rearrangement links TRBV7-2 to TRBJ2-2, with D possibly called TRBD1 or TRBD2 (6 bases each). The CDR3 is 15 amino acids. CDR1 and CDR2 from the germline V gene are SGHTA and FQGNSA. V was shortened by 1 base and J by 7 bases, with 13 bases between the two germline ends. The CDR3 coding sequence is TGTGCCAGCAGCTTAGTAAGGGGGGCGGTCGGGGAGCTGTTTTTT. Its translation is CASSLVRGAVGELFF.

This clone was counted between two and nine times. The chain links TRBV6-5 to TRBJ2-5; D gene unclear. CDR1 MNHEY and CDR2 SVGAGI come from the germline V gene. This CDR3 has 14 residues. V was shortened by 6 bases and J by 3 bases, with 14 bases between the two germline ends. The CDR3 here is CASSLAFLEETQYF. CDR3 nucleotide sequence: TGTGCCAGCAGCCTGGCATTCCTAGAAGAGACCCAGTACTTC.

The chain couples TRBV7-9 to TRBJ2-3; D possibly uses TRBD1 or TRBD2 (5 bases each). CDR1 is SEHNR and CDR2 is FQNEAQ in the germline V gene (reference sequence). Trimming pared 6 bases from V and 7 bases from J, leaving 14 bases between. The CDR3 loop spans 13 amino acids. In DNA form, the CDR3 reads TGTGCCAGCAGTAGGGACGTCCCCAATACGCAGTATTTT. The encoded protein is CASSRDVPNTQYF.

This chain connects TRBV19 to TRBJ2-7; 8 nucleotides align to TRBD2. After removal of 1 base from V and 0 bases from J, the junction contained 8 bases not matched to a gene. The length of the CDR3 is 17 residues. Germline-derived CDR1 and CDR2 are LNHDA and SQIVND (reference sequence). The CDR3, as DNA: TGTGCCAGTAGTATAGCCCGGGAGGGGGTCCTCTCCTACGAGCAGTACTTC. This codes for CASSIAREGVLSYEQYF.

The rearrangement links TRBV9 to TRBJ2-7; D remains ambiguous. V lost 1 base to trimming and J lost 4 bases, with 15 bases between them. The CDR3 loop spans 15 amino acids. Germline CDR1 and CDR2: SGDLS and YYNGEE. CDR3 coding DNA: TGTGCCAGCAGCGTATTGGGTGCGGCCGATTACGAGCAGTACTTC. Its protein is CASSVLGAADYEQYF.

This sequence joins TRBV7-6 and TRBJ1-6; tentatively, D is TRBD1 (5 bases). The V gene's germline CDR1 is SGHVS and CDR2 FNYEAQ. Trimming shortened V by 5 bases and J by 7 bases, and 18 bases separated the two germline ends. This CDR3 has 16 amino acids. The CDR3 DNA reads TGTGCCAGCAGCCTTCGTCGCGGAGGGGAAAATTCACCCCTCCACTTT. It specifies CASSLRRGGENSPLHF.

The rearrangement joins TRBV7-9 to TRBJ2-4; D not resolved. The CDR3 is 11 residues long. Per germline, CDR1 SEHNR and CDR2 FQNEAQ (reference sequence). V shed 2 bases and J shed 13 bases, with 9 bases lying between them. CDR3 nucleotide sequence: TGTGCCAGCAGCTTAAACGCGGCCCAGTACTTC. This sequence encodes CASSLNAAQYF.